The 3 T cell receptor beta chains in this list originate from one sample, sequenced in a study of T cell repertoires in cytomegalovirus infection. Their recognized antigens are unknown. Via MiXCR, TCRdb re-called the reads, giving one row per CDR3 protein. The profile shows approximately 910,000 distinct CDR3 sequences, around 29% of them singletons. The sample in question was cultured CD8+ T cells from PBMCs, obtained from culture after CMV antigen stimulation. The origin of the receptors is a human donor in good health (CMV status not recorded). Some clones in this sample may be carry-over from other donors' samples.

The chain is built from TRBV11-2 and TRBJ2-7, with a weak D call TRBD1 (6 bases). This CDR3 has 14 amino acids. Trimming cost V 5 bases and J 3 bases, with 14 bases left between them. Germline loops: CDR1 SGHAT, CDR2 FQNNGV. Here the CDR3 DNA reads TGTGCCAGCAGCCCATGGGACAATTTCTACGAGCAGTACTTC. Translated: CASSPWDNFYEQYF.

The chain has TRBV10-3 and TRBJ2-7; no firm D call. The CDR3 loop spans 12 amino acids. Deletions cut 6 bases from V and 5 bases from J, with 11 bases between. CDR1 is ENHRY, CDR2 SYGVKD, per germline. CDR3 sequence reads: CAISPETHEQYV. The CDR3 region has the DNA TGTGCCATCAGCCCAGAGACCCACGAGCAGTACGTC.

This chain uses TRBV12-3 or TRBV12-4 with TRBJ2-7; a weak D match, TRBD1 (6 bases). Trimming removed 5 bases at V and 5 bases at J, with 16 bases between. CDR3 length equals 14 residues. CDR3 sequence: CASSLLYRDHEQYF. The CDR3 coding sequence is TGTGCCAGCAGTCTCCTTTACAGGGACCACGAGCAGTACTTC.